The entry that follows covers one TCR beta chain sequence. The target of this receptor is not known. No base qualities exist here, and no much larger clone lies one base off it. Participants in the prospective study were aged roughly 18 to 100 years, lived in some 24 United States geographic areas, and enrolled through a virtual design. In the prospective study, cohorts were assigned on the basis of participant-reported clinical history obtained from a screening survey and a study questionnaire. In the prospective study, mobile phlebotomists collected whole blood, serum and a nasopharyngeal or oropharyngeal swab from each participant. Prospective study participants could optionally give additional blood draws and questionnaires over a roughly 2-month period. Prospective study blood samples were shipped either frozen or at room temperature before DNA extraction. This entry belongs to a study of blood T cell repertoires in COVID-19 (dated by TCRdb to 2018 to 2021). With respect to the entire study: Samples from collaborators originated in the United States, Italy and Spain and spanned both the acute and convalescent phases of COVID-19. The sample metadata nearly always contained a de-identified subject ID, COVID-19 status, age in years and sex. The dataset comprised deeply sampled blood TCRbeta repertoires from subjects exposed to, actively infected with, or recovered from COVID-19. The prospective study material was composed of cDNA or gDNA derived from T cells, B-cell-depleted T cells, or PBMCs. Where available, HLA class I and class II types were obtained from metadata supplied by the sample provider rather than from assay-based typing. A freely available public database, intended as a resource for researchers studying the immune response to SARS-CoV-2, is where the repertoires were released. The samples were drawn from the first 160 participants of the ongoing ImmuneRACE study and from 950 to 1,500 subjects provided by 6 global collaborators. The paper's findings and limits, for the study overall: How much clinical and demographic metadata was included differed by source and by participant, and the metadata was provided uncurated.

Based on the germline V gene, the CDR1 and CDR2 sequences are SGHRS and YFSETQ. CDR3 length: 15 amino acids, cysteine to phenylalanine. Just CDR3 DNA is preserved here, 45 bases in frame from base 1. The junction carries 15 bases between V and J, which are trimmed by 7 bases and 1 base respectively. The immunoSEQ Assay, a bias-controlled multiplex PCR, was used to amplify TCRbeta CDR3 regions from genomic DNA. On the study's bioinformatics: Nucleated cell counts per sample were estimated from amplification of reference gene primers within the assay. Sequence reads were collapsed and filtered to measure the absolute abundance of every unique TCRbeta CDR3 rearrangement. For each sample, productive Simpson clonality was calculated as the square root of Simpson's diversity index over productive rearrangements. Imported from immuneACCESS, the table was reduced by TCRdb to in-frame sequences with V and J called. These copies leave out some clones; in studies compared against another copy, an unresolved V gene accounts for under half, and the cause of the remainder is not known. Clone size and the V and J calls come from that table; the DNA yielded D and trimming. The sample records roughly 250,000 clones, 87% of which are singletons. The top ten constitute roughly 6% of the sample.

The receptor chain draws on TRBV5-1 and TRBJ1-5, with a weak D call of TRBD1 (6 bases match). This TCR derives from a young woman with acute COVID-19. Sequenced input: PBMCs or T cells enriched from blood (not recorded which). The nucleotide sequence is given as TGCGCCAGCCCGTTTGGACAGCTAAGCAATCAGCCCCAGCATTTT. This codes for CASPFGQLSNQPQHF.